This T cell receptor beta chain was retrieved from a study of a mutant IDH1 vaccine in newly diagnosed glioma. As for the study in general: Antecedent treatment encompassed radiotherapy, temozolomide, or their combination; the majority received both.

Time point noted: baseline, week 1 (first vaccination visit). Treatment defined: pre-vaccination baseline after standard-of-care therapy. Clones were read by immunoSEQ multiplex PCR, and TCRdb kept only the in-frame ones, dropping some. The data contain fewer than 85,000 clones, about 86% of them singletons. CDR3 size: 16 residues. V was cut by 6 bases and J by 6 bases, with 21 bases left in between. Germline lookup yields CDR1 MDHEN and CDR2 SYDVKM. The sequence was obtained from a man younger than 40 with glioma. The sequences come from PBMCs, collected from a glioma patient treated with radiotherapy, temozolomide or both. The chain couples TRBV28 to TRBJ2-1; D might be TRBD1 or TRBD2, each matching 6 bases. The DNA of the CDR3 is TGTGCCAGCAGCCTATCTGACAGGCGGGAACGCAATGAGCAGTTCTTC. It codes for CASSLSDRRERNEQFF.